These 30 T cell receptor beta chains were all obtained from the same sample, sequenced in a study of shared clonotypes between healthy human individuals. Data came from immunoSEQ multiplex PCR; TCRdb stores just in-frame clones and leaves some out. The table shows 600,000 to 750,000 clones, with less than 95% occurring only once. Sequencing was carried out using memory CD8+ T cells from PBMCs. Subset reported: CD45RO+ cells pooled with CCR7-negative TemRA cells. The receptors originated from a man between 18 and 29 years old in good health. Some clones in this sample may be carry-over from other donors' samples.

This clone was seen a single time. The chain combines TRBV28 with TRBJ1-4; tentative D call: TRBD1 (6 bases). Trimming pared 3 bases from V and 7 bases from J, leaving 12 bases between. The CDR3 consists of 14 residues. Germline-derived CDR1 and CDR2 are MDHEN and SYDVKM. CDR3 coding DNA: TGTGCCAGCAGTTTGGTAGGGGGTGGTGAAAAACTGTTTTTT. Protein: CASSLVGGGEKLFF.

This clone was observed a handful of times. The rearrangement uses TRBV18 and TRBJ2-7; D uncertain. CDR3 length equals 13 residues. The V end lost 5 bases, the J end lost 6 bases, and 14 bases lay between the germline ends. Germline-derived CDR1 and CDR2 are KGHSH and LQKENI. CDR3 coding DNA: TGTGCCAGCTCATCGGGTCCGCGTGGCGAGCAGTACTTC. This codes for CASSSGPRGEQYF.

This clone occurred a few times. This rearrangement joins TRBV19 to TRBJ2-3; tentatively, D is TRBD2 (5 bases). Germline V gives CDR1 LNHDA, CDR2 SQIVND (reference sequence). V was cut by 3 bases and J by 6 bases, with 13 bases left in between. This CDR3 is built from 14 residues. CDR3 loop: CASSMRAARDTQYF. The DNA of the CDR3 is TGTGCCAGTAGTATGAGGGCCGCACGGGATACGCAGTATTTT.

As to this clone: Compared with germline, one end of the junction differs, possibly owing to a read error. The chain joins TRBV6-5 to TRBJ1-1; 8 positions agree with TRBD1. CDR1 and CDR2 (germline): MNHEY, SVGAGI. The CDR3 is 11 residues long. In nucleotides, the CDR3 is TGCGCTTCCGGGACAGGAGCTGAAGCTTTCTTT. Protein: CASGTGAEAFF.

The rearrangement uses TRBV4-2 and TRBJ2-1; 10 bases map to TRBD2. Germline V gene data show CDR1 as LGHNA and CDR2 as YNFKEQ. This CDR3 contains 16 residues. V lost 1 base and J lost 6; bases outside the gene matches: 6. This chain's CDR3 is CASSQVSSGRSNEQFF. The CDR3 DNA reads TGTGCCAGCAGCCAAGTCTCTAGCGGGAGAAGCAATGAGCAGTTCTTC.

The chain has TRBV11-2 and TRBJ2-7, with D tentatively TRBD1 or TRBD2 (5 bases each). Germline CDR1 reads SGHAT; CDR2 reads FQNNGV. V lost 7 bases to trimming and J lost 3 bases, with 16 bases between them. The CDR3 extends over 14 amino acids. As DNA, the CDR3 is TGTGCCAGCACCGGGTTACGGGGCAGCTACGAGCAGTACTTC. Amino acids: CASTGLRGSYEQYF.

The gene calls are TRBV29-1 and TRBJ2-1; 10 bases fit TRBD2. V lost 1 base to trimming and J lost 0 bases; unmatched junction nucleotides: 0. The CDR3 loop spans 15 amino acids. The V gene's germline CDR1 is SQVTM and CDR2 ANQGSEA. The CDR3 bases are TGCAGCGTTGAAGCTAGCGGGAGCTCCTACAATGAGCAGTTCTTC. This codes for CSVEASGSSYNEQFF.

The V and J genes are TRBV5-1 and TRBJ2-7, with D possibly being TRBD2 (5 bases). V was clipped by 4 bases and J by 1 base, with 15 bases between them. CDR1 and CDR2 (germline): SGHRS, YFSETQ. The CDR3 runs 15 residues. The CDR3 region is CASSLWTGRSYEQYF. CDR3 nucleotides: TGCGCCAGCAGCCTGTGGACGGGGAGATCCTACGAGCAGTACTTC.

J is TRBJ2-7 and V is TRBV7-2; 9 nucleotides match TRBD1. Trimming cost V 3 bases and J 4 bases; bases outside gene matches: 7. The CDR3 length is 15 residues. CDR1 SGHTA and CDR2 FQGNSA come from the germline V gene. This CDR3 reads CASSFRTGVGYEQYF. The CDR3 coding sequence is TGTGCCAGCAGCTTCCGGACAGGGGTGGGGTACGAGCAGTACTTC.

The chain employs TRBV5-6 and TRBJ2-1; possible D gene TRBD2, 6 bases. The V gene's germline CDR1 is SGHDT and CDR2 YYEEEE. The V end was cut by 4 bases, the J end by 7 bases, with 12 bases between. CDR3 length: 13 amino acids. The CDR3 reads CASSAGAGNEQFF. CDR3 DNA sequence: TGTGCCAGCAGCGCGGGCGCGGGGAATGAGCAGTTCTTC. Filled out from reference TRBV5-6 and TRBJ2-1, the complete variable domain reads DAGVTQSPTHLIKTRGQQVTLRCSPKSGHDTVSWYQQALGQGPQFIFQYYEEEERQRGNFPDRFSGHQFPNYSSELNVNALLLGDSALYLCASSAGAGNEQFFGPGTRLTVL.

With respect to this clone: Other nucleotide sequences in the sample specify the same CDR3. The CDR3 reads CASSSLTGELFF. For the CDR3, the DNA is TGTGCCAGCAGTTCCCTCACCGGGGAGCTGTTTTTT. The chain uses TRBV6-5 and TRBJ2-2; D not resolved. V was pared by 4 bases and J by 4 bases, with 4 bases between. The CDR3 is made up of 12 amino acids. Germline CDR1 and CDR2: MNHEY and SVGAGI.

V usage is TRBV18 and J usage is TRBJ1-1, with 7 bases fitting TRBD1. Per germline, CDR1 KGHSH and CDR2 LQKENI. V shed 3 bases, J shed 4 bases, and the junction held 5 bases outside the gene matches. The CDR3 consists of 14 residues. The CDR3 DNA follows: TGTGCCAGCTCACCTCCGACAGGGTTCACTGAAGCTTTCTTT. Amino acid sequence: CASSPPTGFTEAFF.

The rearrangement links TRBV7-9 to TRBJ1-2; D unclear. CDR1 and CDR2 (germline): SEHNR, FQNEAQ (reference sequence). The ends were cut back, 1 base at V and 3 bases at J, with 9 bases in the middle. The CDR3 sequence is 14 residues long. CDR3 in DNA: TGTGCCAGCAGCTTAGATAGGGTGGACTATGGCTACACCTTC. Amino acids: CASSLDRVDYGYTF.

This clone came up once. CDR3 residues: CASRDHQETQYF. The CDR3 DNA is TGTGCCAGCCGGGACCACCAAGAGACCCAGTACTTC. The V gene is TRBV7-9, the J gene TRBJ2-5; D could derive from TRBD1 or TRBD2 (5 bases each). CDR3 size: 12 residues. Germline CDR1 is SEHNR and CDR2 is FQNEAQ (reference sequence). V was trimmed by 8 bases and J by 0 bases, leaving 7 bases between them.

The chain has TRBV29-1 and TRBJ2-1, with 9 bases aligning to TRBD2. The CDR3 consists of 17 residues. The V gene's germline CDR1 is SQVTM and CDR2 ANQGSEA. The J segment lost 6 bases and the V segment lost 5 bases, leaving 17 bases of the junction unmatched. The DNA of the CDR3 is TGCAGCGTTTCCCACCCCCGACTAGCGGAGCCGACCAATGAGCAGTTCTTC. It translates to CSVSHPRLAEPTNEQFF.

V gene TRBV11-2 combines with J gene TRBJ2-7; D might be TRBD2 (6 bases). The CDR3 sequence is 14 residues long. Trimming stripped 5 bases from V and 4 bases from J, with 15 bases between. Germline CDR1 and CDR2: SGHAT and FQNNGV. Written as DNA, the CDR3 is TGTGCCAGCAGCCAAGACTGGCGGGGATACGAGCAGTACTTC. Translating it yields CASSQDWRGYEQYF. Drawing the rest from reference TRBV11-2 and TRBJ2-7, the complete variable domain is EAGVAQSPRYKIIEKRQSVAFWCNPISGHATLYWYQQILGQGPKLLIQFQNNGVVDDSQLPKDRFSAERLKGVDSTLKIQPAKLEDSAVYLCASSQDWRGYEQYFGPGTRLTVT.

The gene calls are TRBV27 and TRBJ1-5; maybe TRBD1 (5 bases). Germline-derived CDR1 and CDR2 are MNHEY and SMNVEV (reference sequence). V shed 0 bases and J shed 1 base, with 10 bases lying between them. The CDR3 length is 16 residues. The CDR3: CASSLSSRVSNQPQHF. As DNA, the CDR3 is TGTGCCAGCAGTTTATCCAGCAGGGTAAGCAATCAGCCCCAGCATTTT.

This clone turned up a few times. The chain recombines TRBV6-4 with TRBJ2-3; D might be TRBD2 (6 bases). V gave up 3 bases and J gave up 2 bases, with 9 bases separating them. Per germline, CDR1 MRHNA and CDR2 SNTAGT. The CDR3 spans 14 residues. The CDR3 region is CASSEGEDTDTQYF. The DNA for the CDR3 is TGTGCCAGCAGTGAGGGGGAGGACACAGATACGCAGTATTTT.

V usage is TRBV6-5 and J usage is TRBJ2-6; D is unresolved. The CDR3 extends over 15 amino acids. Germline lookup yields CDR1 MNHEY and CDR2 SVGAGI. V shed 2 bases and J shed 0 bases, with 5 bases lying between them. The CDR3 protein is CASSYTDSGANVLTF. In DNA form, the CDR3 reads TGTGCCAGCAGTTACACAGACTCTGGGGCCAACGTCCTGACTTTC.

The rearrangement uses TRBV2 and TRBJ1-2; tentative D call: TRBD1 (6 bases). The CDR3 totals 17 residues. The germline gives CDR1 SNHLY, CDR2 FYNNEI. With 0 bases removed from V and 1 base from J, the gap between germline ends came to 15 bases. The chain's CDR3 is CASSEAPGASRNYGYTF. The CDR3 bases are TGTGCCAGCAGTGAAGCTCCAGGGGCCAGTCGTAACTATGGCTACACCTTC.

This chain links TRBV28 with TRBJ2-5, with TRBD1 matching over 7 bases. Trimming took 8 bases from V and 3 from J; bases not matched to a gene: 15. CDR1 and CDR2 from the germline V gene are MDHEN and SYDVKM. The CDR3 sequence is 16 residues long. As DNA, the CDR3 is TGTGCCAGCCCGCCAGGGACAGATCGGGGCAAAGAGACCCAGTACTTC. Protein sequence: CASPPGTDRGKETQYF.

The chain recombines TRBV9 with TRBJ2-7; 7 bases are a match to TRBD1. The CDR3 extends over 16 amino acids. From germline, CDR1 is SGDLS and CDR2 YYNGEE. V trimming: 3 bases; J trimming: 3 bases; junction bases outside the gene matches: 12. The CDR3 sequence is CASSAHTGAGVYEQYF. CDR3 nucleotides: TGTGCCAGCAGCGCCCATACAGGGGCAGGTGTCTACGAGCAGTACTTC.

This clone appeared once. This chain links TRBV6-5 with TRBJ2-7; TRBD2 might be the D (5 bases). Deletions cut 2 bases from V and 5 bases from J, with 13 bases between. Germline V gene data show CDR1 as MNHEY and CDR2 as SVGAGI. This CDR3 region has 14 residues. CDR3 nucleotides: TGTGCCAGCAGTTACGCGGCTAGCCTGAACGAGCAGTACTTC. It is translated as CASSYAASLNEQYF.

This chain joins TRBV7-3 and TRBJ2-1; D remains ambiguous. V lost 2 bases and J 7 bases, leaving 9 bases between the germline ends. This CDR3 contains 13 residues. Germline assignment: CDR1 SGHTA and CDR2 FQGTGA. In DNA, the CDR3 is TGTGCCAGCAGCTTACTCGGAAAAAATGAGCAGTTCTTC. Encoded protein: CASSLLGKNEQFF.

V is TRBV9 and J is TRBJ2-3, with a weak D call TRBD1 (7 bases). This CDR3 region has 15 residues. Germline lookup yields CDR1 SGDLS and CDR2 YYNGEE. The V end was cut by 3 bases, the J end by 5 bases, with 16 bases between. CDR3 sequence reads: CASSAGGAGGDTQYF. CDR3 nucleotide sequence: TGTGCCAGCAGCGCCGGGGGCGCAGGGGGAGATACGCAGTATTTT.

This chain connects TRBV2 to TRBJ1-1; D not resolved. V lost 7 bases and J lost 7, with 13 bases in between. This CDR3 has 12 amino acids. Germline CDR1 is SNHLY and CDR2 is FYNNEI. Here the CDR3 DNA reads TGTGCCAGCAACCCAATTCGGAGTGAAGCTTTCTTT. This codes for CASNPIRSEAFF. The whole variable domain, filled in from reference TRBV2 and TRBJ1-1, reads EPEVTQTPSHQVTQMGQEVILRCVPISNHLYFYWYRQILGQKVEFLVSFYNNEISEKSEIFDDQFSVERPDGSNFTLKIRSTKLEDSAMYFCASNPIRSEAFFGQGTRLTVV.

This chain joins TRBV7-9 and TRBJ1-5; D is ambiguous. Germline CDR1 SEHNR, CDR2 FQNEAQ (reference sequence). CDR3 length: 15 residues. The germline V and J ends were trimmed by 5 bases and 0 bases, with 11 bases remaining between them. The CDR3 DNA follows: TGTGCCAGCAGCCCGGCCGAAGATAGCAATCAGCCCCAGCATTTT. This translates into CASSPAEDSNQPQHF.

The chain couples TRBV27 to TRBJ2-3, with 8 nucleotides matching TRBD1. This CDR3 has 15 residues. Germline V gene data show CDR1 as MNHEY and CDR2 as SMNVEV (reference sequence). V shed 5 bases and J 3 bases; nucleotides not matched to a gene: 7. CDR3 sequence reads: CASSTYRGRTDTQYF. CDR3 coding DNA: TGTGCCAGCAGTACCTACAGGGGGAGGACAGATACGCAGTATTTT.

The chain couples TRBV7-8 to TRBJ2-1, with D hard to call. V lost 0 bases to trimming and J lost 9 bases, with 18 bases between them. This CDR3 spans 16 amino acids. Germline loops: CDR1 SGHVS, CDR2 FQNEAQ. In DNA, the CDR3 is TGTGCCAGCAGCTTAGCTAGGCGAAGTTGGGATGGTGAGCAGTTCTTC. Protein: CASSLARRSWDGEQFF. The entire variable domain, with the rest obtained from reference TRBV7-8 and TRBJ2-1, is as follows: GAGVSQSPRYKVAKRGQDVALRCDPISGHVSLFWYQQALGQGPEFLTYFQNEAQLDKSGLPSDRFFAERPEGSVSTLKIQRTQQEDSAVYLCASSLARRSWDGEQFFGPGTRLTVL.

The chain recombines TRBV5-1 with TRBJ1-1, with D uncertain. This CDR3 has 14 residues. Trimming took 2 bases from V and 0 from J, leaving 8 bases between them. Germline V lookup: CDR1 SGHRS, CDR2 YFSETQ. The CDR3 sequence is CASSLGQVNTEAFF. The DNA of the CDR3 is TGCGCCAGCAGCTTAGGCCAGGTGAACACTGAAGCTTTCTTT.